This T cell receptor (beta chain) was captured in a study of blood T cell repertoires in COVID-19. Overall study: Spain, Italy and the United States supplied samples that represented acute and convalescent COVID-19.

Clones were sequenced by immunoSEQ multiplex PCR, and TCRdb holds only the in-frame ones, with some missing. The table records 70,000 to 100,000 clones, 82% of them present only once. The junction had 8 bases not matched to a gene; V was cut back by 4 bases and J by 2 bases. The CDR3 consists of 15 residues. Germline-derived CDR1 and CDR2 are SGHRS and YFSETQ. The clonotype was recovered from a man aged 50 to 59 with active or convalescent COVID-19. What was sequenced was peripheral blood. J is TRBJ1-1 and V is TRBV5-1, with 7 bases lining up with TRBD1. CDR3: CASSPREGGNTEAFF. CDR3 bases: TGCGCCAGCAGCCCGAGGGAAGGGGGCAACACTGAAGCTTTCTTT.